This T cell receptor beta chain was sequenced during a study of siplizumab effects on memory and regulatory T cells. Comments on this clone: Its antigen is not identified.

In each sample, 10^5 or so TCR templates were assayed. The protocol was immunoSEQ multiplex PCR, while the TCRdb copy is restricted to in-frame clones and leaves out a portion. This table holds roughly 69,000 clones, approximately 87% found once. In germline, CDR1 is SQVTM, CDR2 ANQGSEA. The CDR3 totals 14 residues. J lost 5 bases, V lost 7 bases, and 10 bases had no gene match. Study-wide results and limits: Tregs that proliferated in siplizumab cultures did not have their suppressive function confirmed.

This TCR came from a human donor in good health. Specimen: memory CD4+ T cells sorted from blood. This rearrangement joins TRBV29-1 to TRBJ1-5; 8 bases align to TRBD1. The CDR3 sequence is CSASQGGGDQPQHF. DNA of the CDR3: TGCAGCGCCTCACAGGGGGGGGGTGATCAGCCCCAGCATTTT.